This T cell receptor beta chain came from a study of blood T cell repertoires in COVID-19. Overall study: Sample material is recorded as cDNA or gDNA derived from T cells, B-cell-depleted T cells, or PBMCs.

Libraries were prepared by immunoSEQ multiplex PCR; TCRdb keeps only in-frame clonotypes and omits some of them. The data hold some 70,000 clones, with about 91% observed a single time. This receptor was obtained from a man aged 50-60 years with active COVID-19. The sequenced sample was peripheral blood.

CDR3 bases: TGCAGCGTTGAGGCAGGGGGCCAAGAGACCCAGTACTTC. Amino acids: CSVEAGGQETQYF. The chain is built from TRBV29-1 and TRBJ2-5, with 7 bases matching TRBD1. The V gene end was trimmed by 3 bases and the J gene end by 1 base; junction bases not matched to a gene: 2. The CDR3 covers 13 residues. Germline CDR1 SQVTM, CDR2 ANQGSEA.